This T cell receptor beta chain is from a study of blood T cells in healthy people across ages. A second PCR of roughly 7 to 11 cycles used a sample-barcoded 5' primer and a J-beta primer mix. One entry per CDR3 protein results from TCRdb running MiXCR on the 5' RACE reads. The profile shows 1.5 million or so distinct CDR3 sequences, approximately 42% of them singletons. Germline assignment: CDR1 DFQATT and CDR2 SNEGSKA (reference sequence). This CDR3 region has 16 residues. About this clonotype: At one boundary the junction diverges from the germline segment, which might be a read error.

The receptor comes from a woman aged 18-29 years in good health. This chain uses TRBV20-1 with TRBJ2-3; TRBD2 agrees at 13 bases. Sequencing was performed on blood. Written as DNA, the CDR3 is TGCAGTGCAAGAGATCTGGGGACTAGCGGGGTTGATACGCAGTATTTT. As protein: CSARDLGTSGVDTQYF.